This TCR beta chain was observed in a study of PD-1 blockade in mismatch repair-deficient tumors. This clone is categorized as medium-sized (0.01 to 0.1%). A few pembrolizumab responders had their TCRs sequenced. Assay used: immunoSEQ multiplex PCR; TCRdb lists only in-frame clones, some missing. The sample contains some 26,000 clones, 75% to 85% of which appear only once. The length of the CDR3 is 15 residues. The J segment lost 3 bases and the V segment lost 4 bases, leaving 1 base of the junction unmatched. The germline V gene has CDR1 MRHNA and CDR2 SNTAGT. The chain couples TRBV6-4 to TRBJ2-2, with TRBD2 matching 11 bases. The sequences come from peripheral blood, collected 12 weeks after starting pembrolizumab. The sequence derives from an adult with mismatch repair-deficient cancer. CDR3 DNA sequence: TGTGCCAGCAGTGCGGGACTAGCGGACACCGGGGAGCTGTTTTTT. Encoded protein: CASSAGLADTGELFF.